Detailed here is one T cell receptor (beta chain). Its antigen is as yet unknown. The sequencing template was cDNA reverse transcribed from extracted RNA. Using immunoSEQ multiplex PCR, the repertoire was profiled, and TCRdb retains in-frame clones only, with some absent. The sample yields over 150,000 clones, around three fifths seen once. These data originate in a study of CD8+ T cells in alopecia areata. Study-wide points: Lesional tissue from the scalp (especially in alopecia totalis/universalis) showed higher clonality than normal scalp. Resident alphabeta T cells of normal skin are also sequenced in scalp samples.

Sorting from PBMCs produced CD4+ and CD8+ T cells. CDR3 size: 14 residues. The ends lost 6 bases at V and 2 bases at J; junction bases unmatched: 6. Germline V gives CDR1 SNHLY, CDR2 FYNNEI. V and J are TRBV2 and TRBJ2-7, with 8 bases that match TRBD1. The source of this sequence is a human donor in good health. The sequencing sample was made of CD8+ T cells sorted from blood. Written as DNA, the CDR3 is TGTGCCAGCAGCCCTTGGACAGGGACCTACGAGCAGTACTTC. Translated, it gives CASSPWTGTYEQYF.